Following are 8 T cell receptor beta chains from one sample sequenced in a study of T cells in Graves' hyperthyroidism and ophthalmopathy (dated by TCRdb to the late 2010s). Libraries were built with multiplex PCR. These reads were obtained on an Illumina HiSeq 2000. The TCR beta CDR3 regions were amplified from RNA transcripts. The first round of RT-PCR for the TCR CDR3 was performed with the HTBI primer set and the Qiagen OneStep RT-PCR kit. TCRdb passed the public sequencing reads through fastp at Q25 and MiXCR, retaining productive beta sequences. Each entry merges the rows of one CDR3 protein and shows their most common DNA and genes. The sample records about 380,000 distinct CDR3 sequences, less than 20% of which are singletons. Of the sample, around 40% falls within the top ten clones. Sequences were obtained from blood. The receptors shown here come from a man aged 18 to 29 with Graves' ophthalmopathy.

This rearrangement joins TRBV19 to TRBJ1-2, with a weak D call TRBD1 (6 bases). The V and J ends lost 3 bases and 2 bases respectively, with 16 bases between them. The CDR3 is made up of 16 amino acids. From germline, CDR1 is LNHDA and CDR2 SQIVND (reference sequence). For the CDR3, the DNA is TGTGCCAGTAGTATCCCGGGGGCCAGAAGAAACTATGGCTACACCTTC. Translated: CASSIPGARRNYGYTF.

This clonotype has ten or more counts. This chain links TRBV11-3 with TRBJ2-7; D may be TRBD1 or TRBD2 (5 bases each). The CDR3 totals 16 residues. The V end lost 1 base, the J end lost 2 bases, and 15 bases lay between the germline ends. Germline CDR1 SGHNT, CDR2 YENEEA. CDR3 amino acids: CASSLGPGQDAYEQYF. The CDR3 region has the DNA TGTGCCAGCAGCTTAGGCCCGGGGCAGGATGCCTACGAGCAGTACTTC.

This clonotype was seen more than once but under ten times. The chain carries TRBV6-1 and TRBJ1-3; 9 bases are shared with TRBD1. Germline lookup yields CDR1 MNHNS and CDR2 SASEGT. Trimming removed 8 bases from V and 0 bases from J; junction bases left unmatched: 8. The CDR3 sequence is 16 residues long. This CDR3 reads CASRTGVEFSGNTIYF. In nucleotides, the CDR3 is TGTGCCAGCCGGACAGGGGTCGAGTTCTCTGGAAACACCATATATTTT.

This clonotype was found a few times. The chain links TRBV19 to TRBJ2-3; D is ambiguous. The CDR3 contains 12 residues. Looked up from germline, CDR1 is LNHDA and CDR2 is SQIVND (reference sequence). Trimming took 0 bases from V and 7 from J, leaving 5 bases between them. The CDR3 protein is CASSIDGNTQYF. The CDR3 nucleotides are TGTGCCAGTAGTATAGACGGAAATACGCAGTATTTT.

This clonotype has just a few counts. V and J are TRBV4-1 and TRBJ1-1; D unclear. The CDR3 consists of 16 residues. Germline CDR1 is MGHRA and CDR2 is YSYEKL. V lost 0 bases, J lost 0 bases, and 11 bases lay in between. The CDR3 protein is CASSQEGRVMNTEAFF. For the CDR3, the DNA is TGCGCCAGCAGCCAAGAAGGTCGGGTGATGAACACTGAAGCTTTCTTT.

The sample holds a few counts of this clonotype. The CDR3 DNA reads as TGCAGTGCTAAAGACGGATCACTCGTAAACTCCTACGAGCAGTACTTC. Its translation is CSAKDGSLVNSYEQYF. The chain joins TRBV20-1 to TRBJ2-7; no reliable D call. The germline CDR1 and CDR2 sequences are DFQATT and SNEGSKA (reference sequence). This CDR3 is 16 amino acids long. The V end lost 4 bases, the J end lost 0 bases, and 19 bases lay between the germline ends.

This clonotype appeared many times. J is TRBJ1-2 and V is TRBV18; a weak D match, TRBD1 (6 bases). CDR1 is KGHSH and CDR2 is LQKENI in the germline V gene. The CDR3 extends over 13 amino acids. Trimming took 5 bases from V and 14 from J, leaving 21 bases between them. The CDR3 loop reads CASSSGQLPARTF. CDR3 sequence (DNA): TGTGCCAGCTCATCTGGACAGCTCCCCGCCAGGACCTTC.

The CDR3 nucleotides are TGCAGTGGGGGACAGAACTCCTACGAGCAGTACTTC. Its protein product is CSGGQNSYEQYF. This sequence joins TRBV20-1 and TRBJ2-7, with 7 bases identical to TRBD1. Germline CDR1 is DFQATT and CDR2 is SNEGSKA (reference sequence). The CDR3 totals 12 residues. The V gene end was trimmed by 7 bases and the J gene end by 0 bases; junction bases not matched to a gene: 3.